The T cell receptor beta chain described here comes from a study of cytotoxic CD8 clonotypes in ibrutinib-treated CLL. This clone was seen only once. Profiled with immunoSEQ multiplex PCR; TCRdb holds only in-frame clones, not every one. The sample holds fewer than 150,000 clones, around 84% seen once. Sequencing used PBMCs, obtained after 24 months of ibrutinib treatment. The source is a human donor with chronic lymphocytic leukemia.

As DNA, the CDR3 is TGTGCCAGCAGCTTAATAACTAGCGGGGGGCTTTCCGGGGAGCTGTTTTTT. This codes for CASSLITSGGLSGELFF. The chain is built from TRBV7-2 and TRBJ2-2; TRBD2 matches at 12 bases. The CDR3 runs 17 residues. The V segment lost 2 bases and the J segment 6 bases; nucleotides outside the gene matches: 7. The germline gives CDR1 SGHTA, CDR2 FQGNSA. Filled out from reference TRBV7-2 and TRBJ2-2, the complete variable domain reads GAGVSQSPSNKVTEKGKDVELRCDPISGHTALYWYRQSLGQGLEFLIYFQGNSAPDKSGLPSDRFSAERTGGSVSTLTIQRTQQEDSAVYLCASSLITSGGLSGELFFGEGSRLTVL.